This TCR beta chain was identified during a study of identical twins. Findings and caveats of the study: Cord blood beta clonotypes that were abundant carried fewer insertions, and memory repertoires showed no such trend.

The junction had 9 bases not matched to a gene; V was cut back by 4 bases and J by 6 bases. The CDR3 loop spans 14 amino acids. Germline lookup yields CDR1 SGHKS and CDR2 YYEKEE (reference sequence). A single record per CDR3 protein comes from TCRdb applying MiXCR to the 5' RACE reads. The data show about 340,000 distinct CDR3 sequences, approximately 8.8% seen once. This clonotype has more than one count but fewer than ten. Its antigen remains unidentified. Material for sequencing was naive T cells sorted from blood. The TCR originated in a woman between 45 and 60 years old in good health. This rearrangement joins TRBV5-5 to TRBJ2-7, with TRBD1 matching over 8 bases. The CDR3 reads CASSDPGQVSEQYF. The CDR3 DNA reads TGTGCCAGCAGCGACCCGGGACAGGTGAGCGAGCAGTACTTC.